This passage covers 21 T cell receptor beta chains from one sample sequenced in a study of tumor-infiltrating lymphocytes in oesophageal squamous cell carcinoma. TCRdb recomputed calls from the PCR reads with MiXCR, one row per CDR3 protein. The data hold 20,000 or so distinct CDR3 sequences, with approximately 46% observed a single time. Sequencing input: normal esophageal tissue next to the tumor. These receptors were obtained from a female donor with esophageal squamous cell carcinoma.

V and J are TRBV7-9 and TRBJ2-1; D gene unclear. The J call is uncertain, as TRBJ2-7 better fits the DNA end. The CDR3 extends over 15 amino acids. Germline loops: CDR1 SEHNR, CDR2 FQNEAQ (reference sequence). The CDR3 here is CASSLVSNYYNEQYF. CDR3 coding DNA: TGTGCCAGCAGCTTAGTCAGCAACTACTACAATGAGCAGTACTTC.

This clonotype was recorded at least ten times. CDR3 sequence: CASSFGGAGTDTQYF. CDR3 coding DNA: TGTGCCAGCAGCTTTGGGGGGGCTGGCACAGATACGCAGTATTTT. The chain joins TRBV5-5 to TRBJ2-3; tentative D call: TRBD2 (7 bases). The germline V gene has CDR1 SGHKS and CDR2 YYEKEE (reference sequence). V dropped 2 bases and J dropped 1 base, with 11 bases sitting between them. The CDR3 is 15 residues long.

The chain joins TRBV12-3 or TRBV12-4 to TRBJ2-1; TRBD2 agrees at 8 bases. The CDR3 is 15 amino acids. Trimming took 2 bases from V and 10 from J; bases not matched to a gene: 10. The CDR3 is CASSLRGLGDFEQFF. As DNA, the CDR3 is TGTGCCAGCAGTTTAAGGGGACTAGGGGATTTCGAGCAGTTCTTC.

To note about this clonotype: The DNA is omitted, as the CDR3 cannot be located on it reliably, and the CDR3 follows TCRdb's listing. The rearrangement uses TRBV6-1 and TRBJ2-7; the table gives TRBD2 as D, unverified against the DNA. Germline V gene sequence: CDR1 MNHNS, CDR2 SASEGT. Inclusive of both ends, the CDR3 amounts to 14 amino acids. CDR3 residues: CASSFASGSREQYF.

The chain joins TRBV12-3 or TRBV12-4 to TRBJ2-5; 11 bases agree with TRBD2. The J call may be incorrect, as the DNA end agrees better with TRBJ2-7. The CDR3 runs to 14 residues. The CDR3 DNA sequence: TGTGCCAGCAAACTAGCGGGAGCGGCTTACGAGCAGTACTTC. This translates into CASKLAGAAYEQYF.

This rearrangement joins TRBV11-3 to TRBJ2-3, with a tentative D call TRBD1 (5 bases). The J call may not be correct, given that the DNA end is closer to TRBJ2-1. CDR3 length: 14 residues. The germline V gene encodes CDR1 SGHNT and CDR2 YENEEA. This CDR3 is CASSLAQGGNEQFF. The CDR3 coding sequence is TGTGCCAGCAGCTTAGCTCAGGGTGGGAATGAGCAGTTCTTC.

The chain couples TRBV12-3 or TRBV12-4 to TRBJ2-3; 7 bases are shared with TRBD1. The J call may not be correct, given that the DNA end is closer to TRBJ2-5. The CDR3 has 14 amino acids. The CDR3 bases are TGTGCCAGCAGAAGGGGGCGCGGGTGGGAGACCCAGTACTTC. Translating gives CASRRGRGWETQYF.

The chain links TRBV7-4 to TRBJ2-2; 7 bases match TRBD1. The CDR3 is 15 amino acids. V lost 5 bases, J lost 6 bases, and 9 bases stayed unmatched. Germline loops: CDR1 SGHVT, CDR2 SQSDAQ. In DNA, the CDR3 is TGTGCCAGCAGCCCGACTACAGGGGTGGCCGGGGAGCTGTTTTTT. Translation: CASSPTTGVAGELFF.

The chain couples TRBV7-2 to TRBJ2-3; D gene ambiguous. The CDR3 covers 15 residues. V was trimmed by 4 bases and J by 2 bases, leaving 13 bases between them. Looked up from germline, CDR1 is SGHTA and CDR2 is FQGNSA. CDR3 bases: TGTGCCAGCAGCTCCCGCCTCATCAACACAGATACGCAGTATTTT. Residues: CASSSRLINTDTQYF.

A remark on this clonotype: Given the absence of the conserved phenylalanine or tryptophan at the CDR3 end, a read error is likely. The DNA is left out, because the CDR3 cannot be placed on it with certainty; the CDR3 is given as TCRdb lists it. V is TRBV28 and J is TRBJ2-3; no DNA check was done on the table's D call, TRBD1. The V gene's germline CDR1 is MDHEN and CDR2 SYDVKM. From its first to its last residue, the CDR3 has 9 amino acids. CDR3 in amino acids: CASSSTKPG.

A note on this clonotype: As the CDR3 is not closed by the conserved phenylalanine or tryptophan, this likely results from a read error. It is unclear where the CDR3 begins or ends on the DNA, so no DNA is shown, and the CDR3 is as TCRdb lists it. The chain couples TRBV20-1 to TRBJ2-1; TRBD2, the table's D call, lacks a check against the DNA. Germline CDR1 and CDR2: DFQATT and SNEGSKA (reference sequence). The CDR3 is 16 amino acids in total, end residues counted. The CDR3 region is CSARGALAGVGMSSSS.

The rearrangement joins TRBV7-8 to TRBJ2-1, with 10 nucleotides matching TRBD2. V trimming: 4 bases; J trimming: 4 bases; junction bases outside the gene matches: 7. The CDR3 is made up of 16 amino acids. Germline CDR1 and CDR2: SGHVS and FQNEAQ. CDR3 DNA: TGTGCCAGCAGCTCCCTGGGGACTAGCGCTTACAATGAGCAGTTCTTC. Protein sequence: CASSSLGTSAYNEQFF.

This clonotype was seen only a few times. The chain carries TRBV7-8 and TRBJ2-7, with 7 bases aligning to TRBD1. The J call may not be correct, given that the DNA end is closer to TRBJ2-1. CDR1 is SGHVS, CDR2 FQNEAQ, per germline. There are 16 residues in the CDR3. Written as DNA, the CDR3 is TGTGCCAGCAGCTTAGGGGTCGTCACAGGGGTGGGTGAGCAGTTCTTC. Translated: CASSLGVVTGVGEQFF.

This chain links TRBV3-1 with TRBJ2-7, with TRBD1 matching over 7 bases. Germline assignment: CDR1 LGHDT and CDR2 YNNKEL (reference sequence). J gave up 2 bases and V 2 bases, and 12 bases lay outside the gene matches. The CDR3 length is 17 residues. CDR3 nucleotides: TGTGCCAGCAGCCAAAAAACTAAATGGACAGGTCCCTACGAGCAGTACTTC. It yields the protein CASSQKTKWTGPYEQYF.

The V gene is TRBV6-1, the J gene TRBJ1-1, with 10 bases aligning to TRBD1. The germline CDR1 and CDR2 sequences are MNHNS and SASEGT. V was clipped by 5 bases and J by 5 bases; unmatched bases: 5. The CDR3 totals 14 residues. This chain's CDR3 is CASSTDRGRTEAFF. The CDR3 DNA is TGTGCCAGCAGTACGGACAGGGGGAGGACTGAAGCTTTCTTT.

This clonotype occurred a few times. J is TRBJ1-3 and V is TRBV5-4; D is possibly TRBD1 (5 bases). CDR3 size: 17 residues. The germline CDR1 and CDR2 sequences are SGHNT and YYREEE (reference sequence). Trimming took 0 bases from V and 0 from J, leaving 13 bases between them. The CDR3 nucleotides read TGTGCCAGCAGCTTGGGGCCCGACAGCTACTCTGGAAACACCATATATTTT. Its translation is CASSLGPDSYSGNTIYF.

As regards this clonotype: A single base separates this from a much larger clone, so it may be a read error. Given the absence of the conserved phenylalanine or tryptophan at the CDR3 end, a read error is likely. This chain links TRBV2 with TRBJ2-3; D ambiguous. The tail of the sequence fits TRBJ1-1 better, so the J call may be wrong. This CDR3 has 11 residues. Germline assignment: CDR1 SNHLY and CDR2 FYNNEI. This CDR3 reads CASSERGWAFS. Written as DNA, the CDR3 is TGTGCCAGCAGTGAACGAGGATGGGCTTTCTCT.

This clonotype was counted at least ten times. Given a much more abundant clone one base away, this may be a read error. J is TRBJ2-1 and V is TRBV7-9; 8 bases fit TRBD1. Germline V lookup: CDR1 SEHNR, CDR2 FQNEAQ (reference sequence). The V and J ends lost 5 bases and 10 bases, in that order; junction bases with no gene match: 10. This CDR3 is 14 amino acids long. CDR3 region: CASSPRGLTGEQFF. CDR3 sequence (DNA): TGTGCCAGCAGCCCCAGGGGGCTAACAGGAGAGCAGTTCTTC. Using reference TRBV7-9 and TRBJ2-1 for the parts outside the CDR3, the full variable domain is DTGVSQNPRHKITKRGQNVTFRCDPISEHNRLYWYRQTLGQGPEFLTYFQNEAQLEKSRLLSDRFSAERPKGSFSTLEIQRTEQGDSAMYLCASSPRGLTGEQFFGPGTRLTVL.

This clonotype was detected only a few times. The V call is TRBV12-3 or TRBV12-4, the J call TRBJ2-5; D is perhaps TRBD1 (5 bases). The V end was cut by 6 bases, the J end by 0 bases, with 14 bases between. The length of the CDR3 is 15 residues. The CDR3 bases are TGTGCCAGCAGCCCTGGCTCAGGGTACCAAGAGACCCAGTACTTC. Residues: CASSPGSGYQETQYF.

V usage is TRBV11-2 and J usage is TRBJ2-3; the match to TRBD1 covers 8 bases. The J call is uncertain, as TRBJ2-5 better fits the DNA end. Germline V gene data show CDR1 as SGHAT and CDR2 as FQNNGV. This CDR3 has 16 amino acids. CDR3 sequence reads: CASSRTGQGSRETQYF. Written as DNA, the CDR3 is TGTGCCAGCAGTCGGACCGGACAGGGCTCGAGAGAGACCCAGTACTTC.

This clonotype was found a few times. The rearrangement links TRBV7-9 to TRBJ2-5, with 8 bases that match TRBD2. Germline lookup yields CDR1 SEHNR and CDR2 FQNEAQ (reference sequence). V lost 5 bases and J lost 4; bases outside the gene matches: 6. This CDR3 is 14 amino acids long. CDR3 sequence reads: CASSLTGTRETQYF. The CDR3, as DNA: TGTGCCAGCAGCCTTACAGGGACTAGAGAGACCCAGTACTTC. Full variable domain (rest looked up from reference TRBV7-9 and TRBJ2-5): DTGVSQNPRHKITKRGQNVTFRCDPISEHNRLYWYRQTLGQGPEFLTYFQNEAQLEKSRLLSDRFSAERPKGSFSTLEIQRTEQGDSAMYLCASSLTGTRETQYFGPGTRLLVL.